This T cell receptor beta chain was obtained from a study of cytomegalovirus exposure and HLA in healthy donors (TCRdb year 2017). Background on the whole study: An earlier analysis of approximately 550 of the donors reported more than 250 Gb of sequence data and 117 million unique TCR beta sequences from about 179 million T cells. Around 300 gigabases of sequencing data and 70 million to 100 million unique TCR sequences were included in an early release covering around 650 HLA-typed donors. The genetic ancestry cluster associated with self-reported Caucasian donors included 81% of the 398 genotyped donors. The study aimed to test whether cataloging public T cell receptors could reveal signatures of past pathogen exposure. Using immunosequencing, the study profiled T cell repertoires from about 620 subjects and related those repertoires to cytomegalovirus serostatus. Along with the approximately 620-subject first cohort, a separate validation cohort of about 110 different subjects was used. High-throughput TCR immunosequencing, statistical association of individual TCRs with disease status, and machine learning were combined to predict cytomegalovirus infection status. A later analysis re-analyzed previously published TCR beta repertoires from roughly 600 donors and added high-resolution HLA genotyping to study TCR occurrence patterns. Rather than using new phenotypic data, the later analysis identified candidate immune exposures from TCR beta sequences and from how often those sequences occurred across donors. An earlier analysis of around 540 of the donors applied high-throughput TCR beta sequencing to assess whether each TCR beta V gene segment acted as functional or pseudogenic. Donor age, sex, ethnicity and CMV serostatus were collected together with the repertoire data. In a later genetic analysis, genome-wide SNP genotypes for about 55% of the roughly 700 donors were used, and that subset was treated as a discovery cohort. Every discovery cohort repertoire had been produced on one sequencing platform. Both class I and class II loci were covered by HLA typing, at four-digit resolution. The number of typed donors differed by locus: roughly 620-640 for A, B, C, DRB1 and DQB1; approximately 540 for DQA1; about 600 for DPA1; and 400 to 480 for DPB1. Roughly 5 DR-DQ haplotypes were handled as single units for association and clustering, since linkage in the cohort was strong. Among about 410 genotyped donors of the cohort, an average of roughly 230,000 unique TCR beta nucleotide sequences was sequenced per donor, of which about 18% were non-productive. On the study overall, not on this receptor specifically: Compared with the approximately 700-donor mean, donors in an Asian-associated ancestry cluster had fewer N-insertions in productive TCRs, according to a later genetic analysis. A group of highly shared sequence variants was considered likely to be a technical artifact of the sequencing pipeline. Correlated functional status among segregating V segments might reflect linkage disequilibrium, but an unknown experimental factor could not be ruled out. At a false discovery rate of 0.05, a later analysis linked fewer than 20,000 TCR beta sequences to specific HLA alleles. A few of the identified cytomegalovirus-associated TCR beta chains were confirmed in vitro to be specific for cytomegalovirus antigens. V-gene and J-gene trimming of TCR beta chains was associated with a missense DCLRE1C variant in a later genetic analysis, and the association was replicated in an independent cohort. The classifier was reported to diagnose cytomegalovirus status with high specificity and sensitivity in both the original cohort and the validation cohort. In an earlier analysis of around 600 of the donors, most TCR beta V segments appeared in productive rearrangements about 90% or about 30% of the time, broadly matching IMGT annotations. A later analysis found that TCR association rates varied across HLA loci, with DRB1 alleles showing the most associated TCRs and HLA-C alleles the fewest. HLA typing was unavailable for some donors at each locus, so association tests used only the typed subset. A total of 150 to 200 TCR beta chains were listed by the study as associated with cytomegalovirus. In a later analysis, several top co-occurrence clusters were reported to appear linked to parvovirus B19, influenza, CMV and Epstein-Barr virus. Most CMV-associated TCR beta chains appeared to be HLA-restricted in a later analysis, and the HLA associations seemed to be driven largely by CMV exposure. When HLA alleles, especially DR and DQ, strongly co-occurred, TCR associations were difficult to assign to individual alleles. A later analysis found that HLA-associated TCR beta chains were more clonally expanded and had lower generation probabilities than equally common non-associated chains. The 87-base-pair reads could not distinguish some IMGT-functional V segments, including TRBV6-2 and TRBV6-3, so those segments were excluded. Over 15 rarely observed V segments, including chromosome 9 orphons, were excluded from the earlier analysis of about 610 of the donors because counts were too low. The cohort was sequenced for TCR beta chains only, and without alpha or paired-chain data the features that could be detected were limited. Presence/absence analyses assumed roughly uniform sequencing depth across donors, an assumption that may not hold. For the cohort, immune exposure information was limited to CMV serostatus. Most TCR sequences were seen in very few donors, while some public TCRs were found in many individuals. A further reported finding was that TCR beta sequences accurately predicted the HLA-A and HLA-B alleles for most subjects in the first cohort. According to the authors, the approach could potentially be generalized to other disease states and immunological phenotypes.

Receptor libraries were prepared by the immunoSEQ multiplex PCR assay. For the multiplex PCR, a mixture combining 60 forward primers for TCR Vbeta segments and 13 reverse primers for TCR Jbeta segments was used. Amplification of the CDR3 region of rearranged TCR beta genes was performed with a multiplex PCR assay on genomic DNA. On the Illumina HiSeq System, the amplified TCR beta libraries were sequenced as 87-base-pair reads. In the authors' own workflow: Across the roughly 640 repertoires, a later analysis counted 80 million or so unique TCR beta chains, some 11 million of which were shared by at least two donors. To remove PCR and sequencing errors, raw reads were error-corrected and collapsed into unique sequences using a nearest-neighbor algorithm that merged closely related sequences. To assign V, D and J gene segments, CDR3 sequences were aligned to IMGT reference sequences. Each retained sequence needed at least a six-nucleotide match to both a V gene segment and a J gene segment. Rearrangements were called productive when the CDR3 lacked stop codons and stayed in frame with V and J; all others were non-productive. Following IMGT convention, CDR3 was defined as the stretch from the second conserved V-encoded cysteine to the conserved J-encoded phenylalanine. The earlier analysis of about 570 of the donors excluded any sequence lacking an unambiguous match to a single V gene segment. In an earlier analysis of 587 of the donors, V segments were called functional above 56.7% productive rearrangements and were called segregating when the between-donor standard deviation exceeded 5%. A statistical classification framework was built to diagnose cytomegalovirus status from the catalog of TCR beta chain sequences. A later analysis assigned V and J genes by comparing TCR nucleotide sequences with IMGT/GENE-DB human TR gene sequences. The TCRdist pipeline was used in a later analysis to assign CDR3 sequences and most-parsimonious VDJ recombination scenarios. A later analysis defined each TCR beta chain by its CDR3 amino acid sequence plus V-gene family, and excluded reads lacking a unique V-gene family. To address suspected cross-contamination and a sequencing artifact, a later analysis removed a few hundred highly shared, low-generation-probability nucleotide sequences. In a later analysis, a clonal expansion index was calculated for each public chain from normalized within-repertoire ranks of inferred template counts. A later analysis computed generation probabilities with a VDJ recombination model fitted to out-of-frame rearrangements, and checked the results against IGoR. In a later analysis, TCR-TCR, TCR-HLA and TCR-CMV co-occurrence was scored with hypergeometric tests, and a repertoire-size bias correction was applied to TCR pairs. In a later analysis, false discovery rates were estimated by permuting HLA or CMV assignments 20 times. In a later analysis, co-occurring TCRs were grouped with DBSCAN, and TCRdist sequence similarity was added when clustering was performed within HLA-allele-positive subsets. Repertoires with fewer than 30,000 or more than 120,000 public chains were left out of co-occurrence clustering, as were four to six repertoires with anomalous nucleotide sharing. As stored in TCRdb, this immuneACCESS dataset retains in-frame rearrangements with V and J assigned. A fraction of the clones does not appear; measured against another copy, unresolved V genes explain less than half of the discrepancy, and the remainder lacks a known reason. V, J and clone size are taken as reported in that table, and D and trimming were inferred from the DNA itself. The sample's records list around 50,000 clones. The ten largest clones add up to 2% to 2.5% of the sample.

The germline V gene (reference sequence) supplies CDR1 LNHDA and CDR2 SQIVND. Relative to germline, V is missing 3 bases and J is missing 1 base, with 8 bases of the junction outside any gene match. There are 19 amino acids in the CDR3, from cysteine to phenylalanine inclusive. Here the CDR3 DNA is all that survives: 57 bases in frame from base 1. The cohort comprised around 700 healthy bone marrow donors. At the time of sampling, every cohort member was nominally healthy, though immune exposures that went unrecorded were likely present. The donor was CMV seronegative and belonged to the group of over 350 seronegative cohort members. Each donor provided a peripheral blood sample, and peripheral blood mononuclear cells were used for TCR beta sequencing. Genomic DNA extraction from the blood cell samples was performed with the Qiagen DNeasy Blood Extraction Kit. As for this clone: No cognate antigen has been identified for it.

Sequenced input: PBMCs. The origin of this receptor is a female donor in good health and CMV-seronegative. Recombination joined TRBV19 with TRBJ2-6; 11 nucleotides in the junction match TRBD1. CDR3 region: CASSIRTGGWGSGANVLTF. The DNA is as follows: TGTGCCAGTAGTATTAGGACAGGGGGCTGGGGGTCTGGGGCCAACGTCCTGACTTTC.